Included here is one T cell receptor beta chain sequence, with context. Its antigen is currently unknown. The sample belongs to a study of cytomegalovirus exposure and HLA in healthy donors. PCR involved 60 Vbeta and 13 Jbeta primers. Using immunoSEQ multiplex PCR, the repertoire was profiled, and TCRdb retains in-frame clones only, with some absent. The sample includes approximately 140,000 clones, about 76% of them seen just once. The study sampled nominally healthy donors, though unrecorded immune exposures were likely. The CDR3 loop spans 16 amino acids. Looked up from germline, CDR1 is KGHSH and CDR2 is LQKENI. Germline trimming cut 3 bases from V and 0 bases from J; bases unmatched to any gene: 3. Study-level findings and limits: By a later analysis, the bulk of CMV-associated TCR beta chains appeared HLA-restricted.

V gene TRBV18 combines with J gene TRBJ2-4, with 9 bases lining up with TRBD1. The source of this sequence is a man aged 18 to 30 in good health and CMV-seronegative. The sample taken for sequencing was PBMCs. The CDR3 bases are TGTGCCAGCTCACCCGGACAGGGGCTAGCCAAAAACATTCAGTACTTC. Translating gives CASSPGQGLAKNIQYF. The full variable domain, with the rest looked up from reference TRBV18 and TRBJ2-4, is NAGVMQNPRHLVRRRGQEARLRCSPMKGHSHVYWYRQLPEEGLKFMVYLQKENIIDESGMPKERFSAEFPKEGPSILRIQQVVRGDSAAYFCASSPGQGLAKNIQYFGAGTRLSVL.